One T cell receptor (beta chain) is described in this entry. This record belongs to a study of T cell changes during pregnancy in multiple sclerosis. After removal of 5 bases from V and 5 bases from J, the junction contained 7 bases not matched to a gene. The CDR3 runs to 14 residues. In germline, CDR1 is LNHDA, CDR2 SQIVND (reference sequence). The repertoire was sequenced with immunoSEQ multiplex PCR; TCRdb's copy has only in-frame clones and lacks some. The repertoire holds 40,000 to 55,000 clones, with 85% to 90% as singletons. This receptor was identified in a female donor in good health, enrolled as a control in a pregnancy study. Here the sequenced sample was peripheral blood, taken in the first trimester of pregnancy. V usage is TRBV19 and J usage is TRBJ1-1; 8 bases fit TRBD1. CDR3 nucleotide sequence: TGTGCCAGTAGTGGAACAGGGGGAGATACTGAAGCTTTCTTT. Protein: CASSGTGGDTEAFF.